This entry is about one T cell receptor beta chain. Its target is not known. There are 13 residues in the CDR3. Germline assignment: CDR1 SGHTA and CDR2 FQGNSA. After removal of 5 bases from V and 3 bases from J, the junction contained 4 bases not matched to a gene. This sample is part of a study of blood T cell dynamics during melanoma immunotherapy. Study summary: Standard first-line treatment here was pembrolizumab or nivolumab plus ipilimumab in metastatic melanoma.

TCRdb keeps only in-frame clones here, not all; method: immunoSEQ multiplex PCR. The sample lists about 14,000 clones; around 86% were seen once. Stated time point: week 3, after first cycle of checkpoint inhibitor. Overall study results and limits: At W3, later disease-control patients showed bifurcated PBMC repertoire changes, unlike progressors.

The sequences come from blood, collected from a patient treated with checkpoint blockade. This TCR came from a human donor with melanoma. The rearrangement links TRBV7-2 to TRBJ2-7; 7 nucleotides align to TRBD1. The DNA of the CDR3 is TGTGCCAGCAGCAGGGACAGTAACTACGAGCAGTACTTC. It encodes CASSRDSNYEQYF.